This T cell receptor beta chain derives from a study of blood T cell repertoires in COVID-19. Overall study context: Italy, Spain and the United States were the sources of the convalescent and acute COVID-19 samples. The cDNA or gDNA used as material had been derived from T cells, B-cell-depleted T cells, or PBMCs.

In the original workflow: Reference gene primer amplification gave estimated nucleated cell counts. Assay used: immunoSEQ multiplex PCR; TCRdb lists only in-frame clones, some missing. That table supplies the V and J calls and clone size; D and trimming were determined from the DNA. Here the sample spans a few hundred thousand clones, 75% to 85% being singletons. The ends lost 4 bases at V and 2 bases at J; junction bases unmatched: 10. The V gene's germline CDR1 is SGHRS and CDR2 YFSETQ. The length of the CDR3 is 16 residues. In this sample, this clone turned up once. This sequence joins TRBV5-1 and TRBJ2-5, with 8 bases fitting TRBD2. Sequencing was carried out using peripheral blood. The source is an elderly woman with COVID-19, enrolled during active disease. In DNA, the CDR3 is TGCGCCAGCAGCCCTGGGGCTAGCGGGTTTCAAGAGACCCAGTACTTC. Protein product: CASSPGASGFQETQYF. The full variable domain, rest sourced from reference TRBV5-1 and TRBJ2-5, is KAGVTQTPRYLIKTRGQQVTLSCSPISGHRSVSWYQQTPGQGLQFLFEYFSETQRNKGNFPGRFSGRQFSNSRSEMNVSTLELGDSALYLCASSPGASGFQETQYFGPGTRLLVL.